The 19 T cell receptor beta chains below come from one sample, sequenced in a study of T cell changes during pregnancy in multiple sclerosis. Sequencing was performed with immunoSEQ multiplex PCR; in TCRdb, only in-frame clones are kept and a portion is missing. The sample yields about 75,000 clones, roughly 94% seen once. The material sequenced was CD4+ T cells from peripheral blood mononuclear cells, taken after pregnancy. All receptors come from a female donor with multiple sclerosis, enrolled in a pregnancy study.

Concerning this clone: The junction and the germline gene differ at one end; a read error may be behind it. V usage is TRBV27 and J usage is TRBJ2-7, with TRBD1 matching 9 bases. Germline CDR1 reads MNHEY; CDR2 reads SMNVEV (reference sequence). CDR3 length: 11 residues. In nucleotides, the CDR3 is TGTGCCAGCAGTTTAGGGGACAGGGTACACTTC. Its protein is CASSLGDRVHF.

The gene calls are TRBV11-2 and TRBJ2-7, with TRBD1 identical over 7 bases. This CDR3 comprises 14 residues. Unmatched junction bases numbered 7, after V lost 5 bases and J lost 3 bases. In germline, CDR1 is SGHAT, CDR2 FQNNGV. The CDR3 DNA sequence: TGTGCCAGCAGCAATACAGGGGTGAACTACGAGCAGTACTTC. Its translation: CASSNTGVNYEQYF.

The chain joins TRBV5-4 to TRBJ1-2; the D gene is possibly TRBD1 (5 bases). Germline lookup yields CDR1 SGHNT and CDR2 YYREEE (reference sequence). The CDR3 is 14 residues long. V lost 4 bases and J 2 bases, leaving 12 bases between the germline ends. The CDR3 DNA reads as TGTGCCAGCAGCGGGAGGGACTTAAACTATGGCTACACCTTC. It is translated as CASSGRDLNYGYTF.

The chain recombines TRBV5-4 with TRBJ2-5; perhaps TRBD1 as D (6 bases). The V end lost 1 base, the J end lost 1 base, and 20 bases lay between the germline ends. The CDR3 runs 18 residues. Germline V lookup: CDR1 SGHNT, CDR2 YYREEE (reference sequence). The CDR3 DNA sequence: TGTGCCAGCAGCTTGCTTCCTCTGGGCAGGGGCTTCCAAGAGACCCAGTACTTC. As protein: CASSLLPLGRGFQETQYF.

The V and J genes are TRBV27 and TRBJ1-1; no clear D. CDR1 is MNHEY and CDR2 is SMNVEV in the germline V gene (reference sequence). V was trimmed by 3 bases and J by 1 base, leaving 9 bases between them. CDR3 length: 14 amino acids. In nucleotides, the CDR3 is TGTGCCAGCAGTTTCAGACTTTCGAACACTGAAGCTTTCTTT. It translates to CASSFRLSNTEAFF.

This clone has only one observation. The CDR3 DNA sequence: TGTGCCAGCAGCTTCAGAGGGCGGCTAGCGGGAGTCAATGAGCAGTTCTTC. Residues: CASSFRGRLAGVNEQFF. The J gene is TRBJ2-1, the V gene TRBV7-2; TRBD2 matches at 10 bases. Per the germline V gene, CDR1 is SGHTA and CDR2 is FQGNSA. The trim removed 3 bases at V and 6 bases at J, leaving 11 bases unmatched. This CDR3 comprises 17 residues.

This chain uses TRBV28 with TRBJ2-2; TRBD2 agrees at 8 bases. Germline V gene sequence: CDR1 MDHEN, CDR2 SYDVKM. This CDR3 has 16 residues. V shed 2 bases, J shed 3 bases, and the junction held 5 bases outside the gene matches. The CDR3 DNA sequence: TGTGCCAGCAGTTTAACGAGCGGGAGTTACACCGGGGAGCTGTTTTTT. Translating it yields CASSLTSGSYTGELFF.

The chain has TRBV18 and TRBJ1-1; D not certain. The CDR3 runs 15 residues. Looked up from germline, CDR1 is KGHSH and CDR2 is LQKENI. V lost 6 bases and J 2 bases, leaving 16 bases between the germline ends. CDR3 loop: CASSSSTVRNTEAFF. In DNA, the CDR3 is TGTGCCAGCTCCTCCAGCACAGTAAGAAACACTGAAGCTTTCTTT.

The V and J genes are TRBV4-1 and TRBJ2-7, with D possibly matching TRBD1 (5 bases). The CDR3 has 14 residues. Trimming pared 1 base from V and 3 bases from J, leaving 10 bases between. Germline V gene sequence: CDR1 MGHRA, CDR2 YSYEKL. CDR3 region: CASSQVGQGYEQYF. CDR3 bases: TGCGCCAGCAGCCAAGTCGGGCAGGGCTACGAGCAGTACTTC.

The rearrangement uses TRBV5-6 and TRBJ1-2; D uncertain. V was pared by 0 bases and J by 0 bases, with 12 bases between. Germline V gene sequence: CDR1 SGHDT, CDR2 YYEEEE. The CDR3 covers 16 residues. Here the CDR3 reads CASSLGGVSANYGYTF. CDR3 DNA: TGTGCCAGCAGCTTGGGCGGGGTCTCAGCTAACTATGGCTACACCTTC.

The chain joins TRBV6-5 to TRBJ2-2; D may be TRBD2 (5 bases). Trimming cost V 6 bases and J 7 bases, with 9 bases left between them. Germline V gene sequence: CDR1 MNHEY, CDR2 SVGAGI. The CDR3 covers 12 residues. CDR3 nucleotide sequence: TGTGCCAGCAGCCACGGGGTCGGGGAGCTGTTTTTT. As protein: CASSHGVGELFF.

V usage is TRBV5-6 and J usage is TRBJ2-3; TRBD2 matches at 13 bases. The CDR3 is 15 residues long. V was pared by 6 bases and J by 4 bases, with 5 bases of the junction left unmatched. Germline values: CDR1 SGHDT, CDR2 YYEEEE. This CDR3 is CASTSGTSGADTQYF. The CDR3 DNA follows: TGTGCCAGCACCTCCGGGACTAGCGGGGCAGATACGCAGTATTTT.

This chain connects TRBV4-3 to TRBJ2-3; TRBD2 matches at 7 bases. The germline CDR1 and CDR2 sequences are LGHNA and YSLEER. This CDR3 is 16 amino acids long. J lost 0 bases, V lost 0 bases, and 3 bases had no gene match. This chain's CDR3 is CASSQDWGGSTDTQYF. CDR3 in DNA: TGCGCCAGCAGCCAAGATTGGGGGGGTAGCACAGATACGCAGTATTTT.

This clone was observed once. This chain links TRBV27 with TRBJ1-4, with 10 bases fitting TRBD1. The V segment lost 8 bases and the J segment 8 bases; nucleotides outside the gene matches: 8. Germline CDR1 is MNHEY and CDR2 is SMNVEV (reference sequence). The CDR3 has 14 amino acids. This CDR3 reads CASRGQGTKEKLFF. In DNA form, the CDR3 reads TGTGCCAGCCGGGGACAGGGGACAAAGGAAAAACTGTTTTTT.

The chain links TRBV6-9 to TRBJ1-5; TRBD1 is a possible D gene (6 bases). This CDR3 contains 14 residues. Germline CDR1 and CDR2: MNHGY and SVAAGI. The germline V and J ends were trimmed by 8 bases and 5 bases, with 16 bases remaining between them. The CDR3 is CASPGQIADQPQHF. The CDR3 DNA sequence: TGTGCCAGCCCCGGACAGATCGCGGATCAGCCCCAGCATTTT.

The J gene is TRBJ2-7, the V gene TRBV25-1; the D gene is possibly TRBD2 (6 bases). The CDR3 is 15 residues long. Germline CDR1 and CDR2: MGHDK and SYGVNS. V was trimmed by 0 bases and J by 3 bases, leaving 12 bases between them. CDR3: CASSEYGRNFYEQYF. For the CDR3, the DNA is TGTGCCAGCAGTGAATATGGGAGGAACTTCTACGAGCAGTACTTC.

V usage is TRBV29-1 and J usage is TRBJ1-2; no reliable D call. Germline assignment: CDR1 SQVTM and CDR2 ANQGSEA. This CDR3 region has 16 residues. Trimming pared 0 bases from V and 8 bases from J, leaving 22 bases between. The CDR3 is CSVEDQWAGGREGYTF. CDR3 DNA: TGCAGCGTTGAAGATCAGTGGGCAGGTGGGCGGGAAGGCTACACCTTC.

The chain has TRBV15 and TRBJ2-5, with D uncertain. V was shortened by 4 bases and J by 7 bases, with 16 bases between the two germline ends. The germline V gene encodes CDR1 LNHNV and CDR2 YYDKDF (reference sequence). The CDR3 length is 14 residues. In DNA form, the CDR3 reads TGTGCCACCAGCACCCCGTTGGCCCCAGGGACCCAGTACTTC. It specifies CATSTPLAPGTQYF.

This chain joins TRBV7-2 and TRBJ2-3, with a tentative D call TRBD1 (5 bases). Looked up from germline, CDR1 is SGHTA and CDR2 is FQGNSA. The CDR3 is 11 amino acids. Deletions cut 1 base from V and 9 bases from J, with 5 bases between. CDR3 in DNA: TGTGCCAGCAGCTTAGGGGGCACGCAGTATTTT. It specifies CASSLGGTQYF.